This T cell receptor (beta chain) was obtained from a study of identical twins. Study-level points and caveats: Researchers caution that invariant MAIT and iNKT cells could partly confound zero-insertion analyses.

Turning to this clonotype: The antigen is not known.

CDR3 size: 15 residues. Looked up from germline, CDR1 is ENHRY and CDR2 is SYGVKD. Trimming removed 2 bases at V and 1 base at J, with 8 bases between. MiXCR, run by TCRdb on the 5' RACE reads, gives a single entry per CDR3 protein. The data show about 250,000 distinct CDR3 sequences, more than 12% seen once. The source material was memory (CD45RO+) T cells sorted from blood. The rearrangement joins TRBV10-3 to TRBJ2-2, with a tentative D call TRBD1 (5 bases). This sequence originates from a woman between 18 and 30 years old in good health. This CDR3 reads CAISEGQGNTGELFF. DNA of the CDR3: TGTGCCATCAGTGAGGGGCAGGGGAACACCGGGGAGCTGTTTTTT.